One and the same sample provided the 7 T cell receptor beta chains below, sequenced in a study of blood T cell repertoires in COVID-19. Produced via immunoSEQ multiplex PCR; TCRdb's table is partial and in-frame only. This sample has about 190,000 clones; approximately 80% occur once, and the top ten carry about 13%. Sequenced material: peripheral blood. All receptors derive from a man aged 50-59 years who had recovered from COVID-19.

The genes are TRBV28 and TRBJ2-1; 11 bases align to TRBD1. The V and J ends lost 5 bases and 7 bases, in that order; junction bases with no gene match: 10. The CDR3 is 16 residues long. Germline V CDR1 and CDR2: MDHEN, SYDVKM. CDR3 amino acids: CASSPTGTGGRNEQFF. The DNA of the CDR3 is TGTGCCAGCAGTCCCACCGGGACAGGGGGGCGTAATGAGCAGTTCTTC.

The CDR3 nucleotides are TGTGCCAGCAGTGACTCCGCGGGAGGGCCGACAGATACGCAGTATTTT. This gives the protein CASSDSAGGPTDTQYF. The V and J genes are TRBV6-4 and TRBJ2-3; the match to TRBD2 covers 9 bases. Germline trimming cut 0 bases from V and 3 bases from J; bases unmatched to any gene: 4. CDR3 length: 16 residues. The germline V gene has CDR1 MRHNA and CDR2 SNTAGT.

This clone was seen once. V and J are TRBV7-8 and TRBJ2-1; 9 nucleotides line up with TRBD2. Germline V gene data show CDR1 as SGHVS and CDR2 as FQNEAQ. This CDR3 is 19 amino acids long. V shed 4 bases and J 7 bases; nucleotides not matched to a gene: 20. The CDR3 coding sequence is TGTGCCAGCAGCTCGCTACCCGTCTCGGTAGCGGGAGCTTATAATGAGCAGTTCTTC. It translates to CASSSLPVSVAGAYNEQFF.

V gene TRBV11-1 combines with J gene TRBJ1-1, with 8 bases lining up with TRBD1. The V gene's germline CDR1 is SGHAT and CDR2 FQDESV (reference sequence). Germline trimming cut 5 bases from V and 4 bases from J; bases unmatched to any gene: 6. This CDR3 contains 14 residues. The CDR3 is CASSRDRSGTEAFF. In DNA, the CDR3 is TGTGCCAGCAGCCGGGACAGGTCCGGCACTGAAGCTTTCTTT. Variable domain in full (rest from reference TRBV11-1 and TRBJ1-1): EAEVAQSPRYKITEKSQAVAFWCDPISGHATLYWYRQILGQGPELLVQFQDESVVDDSQLPKDRFSAERLKGVDSTLKIQPAELGDSAMYLCASSRDRSGTEAFFGQGTRLTVV.

The chain joins TRBV27 to TRBJ2-7, with TRBD2 matching 7 bases. Germline CDR1 is MNHEY and CDR2 is SMNVEV (reference sequence). The CDR3 totals 14 residues. Unmatched junction bases numbered 4, after V lost 3 bases and J lost 2 bases. The CDR3 is CASSFGLGAYEQYF. In nucleotides, the CDR3 is TGTGCCAGCAGTTTCGGACTAGGGGCCTACGAGCAGTACTTC.

This chain uses TRBV19 with TRBJ1-1; TRBD1 agrees at 9 bases. Germline lookup yields CDR1 LNHDA and CDR2 SQIVND (reference sequence). J was trimmed by 4 bases and V by 6 bases; bases with no gene match: 9. This CDR3 has 15 residues. CDR3 residues: CASRDRTGDRTEAFF. Here the CDR3 DNA reads TGTGCCAGTAGGGACCGGACAGGGGATCGCACTGAAGCTTTCTTT.

This chain connects TRBV2 to TRBJ2-7; 11 bases fit TRBD1. This CDR3 spans 15 amino acids. Germline V gives CDR1 SNHLY, CDR2 FYNNEI. V lost 6 bases, J lost 0 bases, and 4 bases stayed unmatched. The CDR3 spells CASSAGTGGSYEQYF. The CDR3 coding sequence is TGTGCCAGCAGCGCCGGGACAGGGGGCTCCTACGAGCAGTACTTC.